Following are 2 T cell receptor beta chains from one sample sequenced in a study of Graves' ophthalmopathy and Graves' hyperthyroidism listed by TCRdb under 2018. The data were produced on an Illumina HiSeq 2000. For repertoire sequencing, TCR beta CDR3 regions were amplified from RNA transcripts. HTBI primers and the Qiagen OneStep RT-PCR kit were used in a first-round RT-PCR, which was followed by a second-round multiplex PCR, size selection and purification. Starting from the raw public reads, TCRdb applied fastp trimming at Q25, assembled clones with MiXCR and retained in-frame beta chains. Every distinct CDR3 protein forms one entry, paired with its most common genes and DNA. For this sample the table gives roughly 220,000 distinct CDR3 sequences, of which around 50% were detected only once. The ten largest account for around half of the sample. Sequencing used peripheral blood. The receptors shown here come from an adult man with Graves' ophthalmopathy.

The chain couples TRBV5-1 to TRBJ2-7; TRBD2 matches at 9 bases. This CDR3 is built from 17 residues. V trimming: 0 bases; J trimming: 4 bases; junction bases outside the gene matches: 11. Germline CDR1 reads SGHRS; CDR2 reads YFSETQ. CDR3 bases: TGCGCCAGCAGCTTGGGCAGACTAGCGGCAGGTGAATACGAGCAGTACTTC. Translation gives CASSLGRLAAGEYEQYF.

This clonotype was counted a few times. The chain links TRBV5-6 to TRBJ1-5; unclear D gene. Germline CDR1 is SGHDT and CDR2 is YYEEEE. This CDR3 has 14 residues. V was cut by 3 bases and J by 5 bases, with 12 bases left in between. The CDR3 DNA reads TGTGCCAGCAGCTCGTGGGGTGATTATCAGCCCCAGCATTTT. Translation gives CASSSWGDYQPQHF.